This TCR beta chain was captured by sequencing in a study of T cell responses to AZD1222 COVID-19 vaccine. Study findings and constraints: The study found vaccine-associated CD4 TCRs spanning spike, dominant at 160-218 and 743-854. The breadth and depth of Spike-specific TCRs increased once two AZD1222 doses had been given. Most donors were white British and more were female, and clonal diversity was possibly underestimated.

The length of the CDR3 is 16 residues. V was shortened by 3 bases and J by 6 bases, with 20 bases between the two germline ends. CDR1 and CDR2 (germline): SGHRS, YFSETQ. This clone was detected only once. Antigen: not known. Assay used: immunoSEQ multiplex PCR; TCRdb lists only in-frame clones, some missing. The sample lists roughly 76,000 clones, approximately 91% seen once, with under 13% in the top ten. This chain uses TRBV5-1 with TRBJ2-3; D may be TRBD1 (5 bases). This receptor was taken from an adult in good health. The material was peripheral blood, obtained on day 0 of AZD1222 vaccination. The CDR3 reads CASSSFLGLGIDTQYF. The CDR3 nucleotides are TGCGCCAGCAGCTCCTTTTTGGGGCTGGGGATCGATACGCAGTATTTT.